The T cell receptor (beta chain) under discussion was sequenced for a study of blood T cell repertoires in COVID-19. Original methodology: Estimation of nucleated cell counts was performed using reference gene primer amplification. Some clones are missing from TCRdb's copy, which holds only in-frame ones; the method was immunoSEQ multiplex PCR. V and J calls and clone size are copied from that table; D and trimming were computed from the DNA. The table has about 50,000 clones, 70% to 90% seen once. CDR3 length: 15 amino acids. CDR1 is LGHNA and CDR2 is YNFKEQ in the germline V gene. The V gene end was trimmed by 0 bases and the J gene end by 4 bases; junction bases not matched to a gene: 3.

The sequence was collected from a human donor in a cohort sampled during active COVID-19. The donor label of this sample is uncertain. Sequences were obtained from peripheral blood. This sequence joins TRBV4-2 and TRBJ1-1, with 9 bases identical to TRBD1. DNA of the CDR3: TGTGCCAGCAGCCAAGAAGTACAGGGGGCCACTGAAGCTTTCTTT. This sequence encodes CASSQEVQGATEAFF.